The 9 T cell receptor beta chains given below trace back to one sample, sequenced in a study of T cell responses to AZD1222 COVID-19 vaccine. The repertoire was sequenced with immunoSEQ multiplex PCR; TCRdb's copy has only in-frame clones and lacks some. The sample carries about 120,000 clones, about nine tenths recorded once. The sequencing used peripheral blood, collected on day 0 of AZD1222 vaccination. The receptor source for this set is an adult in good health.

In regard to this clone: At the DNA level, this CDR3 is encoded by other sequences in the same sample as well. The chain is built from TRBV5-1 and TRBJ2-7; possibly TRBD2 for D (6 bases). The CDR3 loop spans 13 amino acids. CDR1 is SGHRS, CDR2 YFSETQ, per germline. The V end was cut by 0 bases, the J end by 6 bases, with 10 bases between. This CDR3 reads CASSLEGAGEQYF. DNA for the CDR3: TGCGCCAGCAGCTTGGAGGGAGCGGGCGAGCAGTACTTC.

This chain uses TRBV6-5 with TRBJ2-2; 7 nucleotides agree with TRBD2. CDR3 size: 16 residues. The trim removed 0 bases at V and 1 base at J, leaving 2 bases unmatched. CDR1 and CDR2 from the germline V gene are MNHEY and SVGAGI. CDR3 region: CASSYSGRVNTGELFF. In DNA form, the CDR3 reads TGTGCCAGCAGTTACTCGGGGAGGGTGAACACCGGGGAGCTGTTTTTT.

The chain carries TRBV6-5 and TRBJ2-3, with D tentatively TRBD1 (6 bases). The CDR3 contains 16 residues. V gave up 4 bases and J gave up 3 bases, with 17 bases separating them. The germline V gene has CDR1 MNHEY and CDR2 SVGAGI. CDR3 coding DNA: TGTGCCAGCAGTTCCGGCTGGGGGCAGAGTACAGATACGCAGTATTTT. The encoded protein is CASSSGWGQSTDTQYF.

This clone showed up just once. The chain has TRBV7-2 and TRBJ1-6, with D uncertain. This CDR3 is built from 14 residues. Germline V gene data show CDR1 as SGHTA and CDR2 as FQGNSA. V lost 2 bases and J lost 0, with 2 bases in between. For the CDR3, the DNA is TGTGCCAGCAGCTTAAGCTCCTATAATTCACCCCTCCACTTT. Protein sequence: CASSLSSYNSPLHF.

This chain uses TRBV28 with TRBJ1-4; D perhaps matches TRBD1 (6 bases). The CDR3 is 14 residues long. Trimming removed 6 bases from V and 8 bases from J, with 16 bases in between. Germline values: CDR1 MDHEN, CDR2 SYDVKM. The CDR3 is CASSGGQQGEKLFF. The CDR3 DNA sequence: TGTGCCAGCAGCGGGGGGCAGCAGGGGGAAAAACTGTTTTTT.

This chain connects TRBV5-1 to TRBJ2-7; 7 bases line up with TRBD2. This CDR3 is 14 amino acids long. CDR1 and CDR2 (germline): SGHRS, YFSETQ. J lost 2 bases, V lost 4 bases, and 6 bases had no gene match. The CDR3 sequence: CASSSELATYEQYF. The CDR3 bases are TGCGCCAGCAGCAGTGAACTAGCGACCTACGAGCAGTACTTC.

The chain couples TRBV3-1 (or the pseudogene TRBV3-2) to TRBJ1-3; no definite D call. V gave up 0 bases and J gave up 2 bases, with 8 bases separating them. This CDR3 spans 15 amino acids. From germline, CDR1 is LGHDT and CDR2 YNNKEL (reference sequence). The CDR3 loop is CASSQELGAGNTIYF. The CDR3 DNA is TGTGCCAGCAGCCAAGAACTAGGAGCTGGAAACACCATATATTTT.

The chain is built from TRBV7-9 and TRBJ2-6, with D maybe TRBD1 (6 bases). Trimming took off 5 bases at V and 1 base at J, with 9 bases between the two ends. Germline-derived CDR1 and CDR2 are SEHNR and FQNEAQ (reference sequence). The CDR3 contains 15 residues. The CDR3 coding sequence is TGTGCCAGCAGCCCCCAGGGGTCTGGGGCCAACGTCCTGACTTTC. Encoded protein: CASSPQGSGANVLTF.

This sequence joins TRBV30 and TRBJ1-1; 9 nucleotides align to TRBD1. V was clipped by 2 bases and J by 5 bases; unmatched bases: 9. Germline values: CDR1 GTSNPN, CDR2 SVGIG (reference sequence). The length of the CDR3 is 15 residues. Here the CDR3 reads CAWSPSTGGRTEAFF. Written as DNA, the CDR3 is TGTGCCTGGAGTCCCTCAACAGGGGGCCGAACTGAAGCTTTCTTT.